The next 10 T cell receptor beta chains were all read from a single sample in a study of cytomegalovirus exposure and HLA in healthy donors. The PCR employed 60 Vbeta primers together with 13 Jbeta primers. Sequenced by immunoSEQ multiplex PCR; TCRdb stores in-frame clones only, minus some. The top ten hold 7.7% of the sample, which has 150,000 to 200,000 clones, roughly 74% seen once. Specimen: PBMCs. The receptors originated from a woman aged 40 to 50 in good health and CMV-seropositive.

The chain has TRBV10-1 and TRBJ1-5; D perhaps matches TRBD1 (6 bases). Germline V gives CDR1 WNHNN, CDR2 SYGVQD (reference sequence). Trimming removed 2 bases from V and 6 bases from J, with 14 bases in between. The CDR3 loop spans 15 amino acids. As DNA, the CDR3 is TGCGCCAGCAGTGAGACCACAGGGTCCGGTCAGCCCCAGCATTTT. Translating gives CASSETTGSGQPQHF.

CDR3 sequence reads: CATSDRGIYGYTF. CDR3 DNA sequence: TGTGCCACTTCGGACAGGGGGATCTATGGCTACACCTTC. This chain uses TRBV28 with TRBJ1-2; 10 nucleotides align to TRBD1. This CDR3 comprises 13 residues. Germline CDR1 is MDHEN and CDR2 is SYDVKM. Trimming cost V 10 bases and J 4 bases; bases outside gene matches: 6.

As DNA, the CDR3 is TGTGCCAGCAGCTTGGAACCCAGGCAGGCTAATGAAAAACTGTTTTTT. Protein: CASSLEPRQANEKLFF. The gene calls are TRBV5-4 and TRBJ1-4; D gene unclear. The V gene's germline CDR1 is SGHNT and CDR2 YYREEE (reference sequence). The CDR3 spans 16 residues. V gave up 0 bases and J gave up 3 bases, with 12 bases separating them.

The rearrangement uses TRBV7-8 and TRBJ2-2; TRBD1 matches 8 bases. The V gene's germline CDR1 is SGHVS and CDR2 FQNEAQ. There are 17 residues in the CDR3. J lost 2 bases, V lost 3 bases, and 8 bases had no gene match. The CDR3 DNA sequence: TGTGCCAGCAGCTTTCCCCAGGACAGGGTAAACACCGGGGAGCTGTTTTTT. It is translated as CASSFPQDRVNTGELFF.

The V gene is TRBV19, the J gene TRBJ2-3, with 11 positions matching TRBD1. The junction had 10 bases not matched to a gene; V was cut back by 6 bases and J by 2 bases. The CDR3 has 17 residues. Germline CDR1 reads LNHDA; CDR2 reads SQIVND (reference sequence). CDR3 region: CASSHVWTGGDTDTQYF. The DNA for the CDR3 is TGTGCCAGTAGCCACGTTTGGACAGGGGGCGACACAGATACGCAGTATTTT.

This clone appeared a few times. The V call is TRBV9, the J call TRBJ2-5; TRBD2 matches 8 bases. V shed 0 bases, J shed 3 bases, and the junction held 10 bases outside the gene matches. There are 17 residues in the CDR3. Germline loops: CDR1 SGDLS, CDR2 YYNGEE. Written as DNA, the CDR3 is TGTGCCAGCAGCGTAGGAGTAGCGGGGCTGGCAAAAGAGACCCAGTACTTC. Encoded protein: CASSVGVAGLAKETQYF.

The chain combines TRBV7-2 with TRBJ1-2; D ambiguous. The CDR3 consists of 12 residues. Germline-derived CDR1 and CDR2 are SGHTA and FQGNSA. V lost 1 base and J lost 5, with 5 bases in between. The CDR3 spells CASSLDFYGYTF. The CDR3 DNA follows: TGTGCCAGCAGCTTAGACTTTTATGGCTACACCTTC.

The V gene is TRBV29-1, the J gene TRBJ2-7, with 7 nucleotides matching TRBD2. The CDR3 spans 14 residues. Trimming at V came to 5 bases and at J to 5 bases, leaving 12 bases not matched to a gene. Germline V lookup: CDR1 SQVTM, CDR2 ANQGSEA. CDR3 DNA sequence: TGCAGCGTTAAGGTGGACTGGGCGGGGGACGAGCAGTACTTC. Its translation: CSVKVDWAGDEQYF.

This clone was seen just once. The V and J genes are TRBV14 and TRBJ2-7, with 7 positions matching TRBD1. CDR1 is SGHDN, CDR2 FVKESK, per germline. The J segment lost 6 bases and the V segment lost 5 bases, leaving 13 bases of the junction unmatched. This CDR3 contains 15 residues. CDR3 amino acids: CASSGHRGASTEQYF. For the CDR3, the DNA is TGTGCCAGCAGCGGCCACAGGGGCGCCTCCACCGAGCAGTACTTC. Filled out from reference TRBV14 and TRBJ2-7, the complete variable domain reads EAGVTQFPSHSVIEKGQTVTLRCDPISGHDNLYWYRRVMGKEIKFLLHFVKESKQDESGMPNNRFLAERTGGTYSTLKVQPAELEDSGVYFCASSGHRGASTEQYFGPGTRLTVT.

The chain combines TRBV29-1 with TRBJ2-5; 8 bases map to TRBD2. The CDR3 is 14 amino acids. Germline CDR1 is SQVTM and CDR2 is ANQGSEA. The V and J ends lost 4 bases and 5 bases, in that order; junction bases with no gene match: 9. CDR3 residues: CSVVSGRSGETQYF. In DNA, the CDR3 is TGCAGCGTTGTAAGCGGGAGAAGTGGGGAGACCCAGTACTTC.